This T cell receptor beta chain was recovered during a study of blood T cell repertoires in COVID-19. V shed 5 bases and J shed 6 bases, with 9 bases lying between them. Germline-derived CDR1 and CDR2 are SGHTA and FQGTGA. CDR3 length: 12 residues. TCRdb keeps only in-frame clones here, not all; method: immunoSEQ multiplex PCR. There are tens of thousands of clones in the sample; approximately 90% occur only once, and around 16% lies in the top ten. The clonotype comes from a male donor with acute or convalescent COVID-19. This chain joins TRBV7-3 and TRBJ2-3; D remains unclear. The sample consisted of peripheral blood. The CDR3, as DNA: TGTGCCAGCAGCGAGAACTCGGATACGCAGTATTTT. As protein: CASSENSDTQYF.